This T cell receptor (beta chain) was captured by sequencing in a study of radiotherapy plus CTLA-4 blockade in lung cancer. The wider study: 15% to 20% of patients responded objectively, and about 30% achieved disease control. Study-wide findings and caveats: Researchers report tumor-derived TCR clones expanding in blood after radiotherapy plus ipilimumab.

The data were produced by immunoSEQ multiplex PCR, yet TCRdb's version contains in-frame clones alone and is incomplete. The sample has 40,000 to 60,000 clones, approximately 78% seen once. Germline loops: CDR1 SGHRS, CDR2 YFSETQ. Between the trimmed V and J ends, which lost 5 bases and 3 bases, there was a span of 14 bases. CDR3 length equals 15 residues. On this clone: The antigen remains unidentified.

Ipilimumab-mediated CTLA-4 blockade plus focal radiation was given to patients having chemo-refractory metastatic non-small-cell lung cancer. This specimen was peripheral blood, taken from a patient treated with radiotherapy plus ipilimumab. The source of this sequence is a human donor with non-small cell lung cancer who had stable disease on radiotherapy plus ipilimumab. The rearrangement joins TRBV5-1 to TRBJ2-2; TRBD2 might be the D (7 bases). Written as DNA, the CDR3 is TGCGCCAGCAGAGAGGGGGGGTCGGACACCGGGGAGCTGTTTTTT. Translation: CASREGGSDTGELFF.